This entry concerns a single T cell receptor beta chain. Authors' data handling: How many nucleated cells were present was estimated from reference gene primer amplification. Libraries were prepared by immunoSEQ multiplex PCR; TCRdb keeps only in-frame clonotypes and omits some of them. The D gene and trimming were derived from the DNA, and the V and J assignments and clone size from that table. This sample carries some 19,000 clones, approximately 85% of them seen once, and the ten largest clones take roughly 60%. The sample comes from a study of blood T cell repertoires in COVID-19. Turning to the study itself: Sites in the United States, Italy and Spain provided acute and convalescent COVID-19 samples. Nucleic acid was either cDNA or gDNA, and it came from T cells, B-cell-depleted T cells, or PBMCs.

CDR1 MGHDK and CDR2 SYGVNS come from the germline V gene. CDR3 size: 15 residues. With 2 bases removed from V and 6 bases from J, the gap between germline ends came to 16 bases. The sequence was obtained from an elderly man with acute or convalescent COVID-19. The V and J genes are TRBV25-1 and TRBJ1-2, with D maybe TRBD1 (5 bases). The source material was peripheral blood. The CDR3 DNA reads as TGTGCCAGCAGTGAACGACTGACAGAGAAGCATGGCTACACCTTC. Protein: CASSERLTEKHGYTF.